Given below is one TCR beta chain in context. Its antigen has not been determined. Per-base qualities were not stored, and no clone one base away is much larger. CDR1 and CDR2, looked up from the germline V gene (reference sequence), are DFQATT and SNEGSKA. From its cysteine to its phenylalanine, the CDR3 spans 11 amino acids. Left in the record is the CDR3 DNA by itself, 33 bases read in frame from the first base. The library was obtained by 5' RACE. Data came from an Illumina HiSeq 2500. A second roughly 7 to 12 cycle PCR used a sample-barcoded 5' primer and a J-beta primer mix. Each TCR beta cDNA molecule received a unique molecular identifier from a template-switch 5' adaptor carrying 12 random nucleotides. Each sample yielded at least 2.5 million CDR3-containing paired-end reads. All of the RNA was converted into first-strand cDNA using the Mint cDNA synthesis kit, with a TRBC-specific oligonucleotide serving as the primer. Following uracil-DNA glycosylase treatment, all cDNA underwent a first 18-cycle PCR with the universal primers M1SS and BC2_uni_R. The study's processing was this. For normalization, 1 million high-quality reads, each with a distinct molecular identifier, were randomly selected from each sample. Instead of being binned into consensus sequences, reads with shared molecular identifiers were discarded. MiTCR, set to a Q25 quality threshold and the strictest error-elimination algorithm, was used for CDR3 identification, clonotype clustering and error correction. A nonparametric unseen species model with Euler transformation was used to estimate a lower bound on total TCR beta diversity. TCRdb reprocessing: public reads trimmed at Q25 with fastp, clones called with MiXCR, in-frame beta chains kept. Records with the same CDR3 protein are collapsed into one entry carrying the most frequent genes and DNA. In this record, the V and J calls reflect TCRdb's handling and not the investigators' own analysis. This sample lists roughly 1.5 million distinct CDR3 sequences; around 40% were detected once. The ten largest clones capture around 4% of the sample.

The data stem from a study of blood T cells in healthy people across ages (dated by TCRdb to the mid-2010s). Turning to the overall study: In model experiments, template switching captured roughly one uniquely barcoded TCR beta cDNA molecule for every two T cells. To track age-related changes in TCR beta repertoire diversity, the study relied on deep sequencing normalized with unique cDNA molecular identifiers. Four age groups were formed from the donors: young (average approximately 15 years), middle-aged (just under 40), aged (under 70) and long-lived (approximately 80). Donors of different ages were randomly distributed across sequencing lanes to avoid experimental bias. Using the same blood draw, the study looked at two additional independent replicas of 1 million unique cDNA reads for two donors, one aged 18 to 30 and the other aged 80 or older. What the work shows at the level of the full study, not this receptor alone: Since profiling was done on bulk unsorted PBMCs, naive and antigen-experienced compartments could not be conclusively compared. Because the CMV infection status of the donors was unknown, age-related changes in expanded clonotypes may potentially have been confounded. As age increased, observed TCR beta diversity per million T cells dropped in a roughly linear way, and a significant reduction was already evident by age 40. There was a strong correlation between observed TCR beta diversity and the percentage of naive T cells measured by flow cytometry. Compared with the aged group, more naive CD4+ T cells, fewer expanded clones and increased TCR diversity were shown by the long-lived group, suggesting age selection. Estimates of total diversity from one million sequenced T cells were regarded as lower bounds and underestimates.

The donors were some 39 Caucasian individuals from Russia, aged roughly 6 to 90 years, who were systemically healthy. Approximately 9 milliliters of peripheral blood were collected from each donor into EDTA-treated Vacutainer tubes. PBMCs were isolated by Ficoll-Paque density-gradient centrifugation, with at least 7 million obtained per sample. Trizol reagent was used to extract total RNA from PBMCs, with at least 5.5 micrograms per sample. For every donor, an aliquot of PBMCs went through flow cytometry to measure the percentages of naive CD45RAhigh/CD27high T cells. Sequencing was carried out using blood. The chain employs TRBV20-1 and TRBJ2-4; TRBD1 is a weak D gene call, 5 bases matching. The closer fit of TRBJ2-7 to the DNA end suggests the J call may be wrong. The TCR comes from a woman under 30 in good health. The CDR3 sequence is CSAPRQYEQYF. The DNA sequence follows: TGCAGTGCTCCCAGACAGTACGAGCAGTACTTC.